This TCR beta chain was sequenced for a study of blood T cell repertoires in COVID-19. In the study overall: Sites in the United States, Italy and Spain provided acute and convalescent COVID-19 samples. PBMCs, B-cell-depleted T cells, or T cells were the source of the cDNA or gDNA that made up the material.

Source study methods: Amplification from reference gene primers served as the basis for estimated nucleated cell counts. This table comes from immunoSEQ multiplex PCR, and its TCRdb copy is limited to in-frame clones, with some not included. The V and J calls and clone size are taken from that table; D and trimming were inferred from the DNA. Here the sample spans roughly 120,000 clones, 70% to 85% being singletons. V was clipped by 7 bases and J by 6 bases; unmatched bases: 5. The CDR3 runs 14 residues. Germline V lookup: CDR1 SNHLY, CDR2 FYNNEI. V is TRBV2 and J is TRBJ2-1; 11 nucleotides match TRBD1. The TCR comes from a woman aged 80 or over with active or convalescent COVID-19. The source material was peripheral blood. The CDR3 loop is CASNGQGARNEQFF. CDR3 nucleotide sequence: TGTGCCAGCAATGGACAGGGGGCACGCAATGAGCAGTTCTTC. Filled out from reference TRBV2 and TRBJ2-1, the complete variable domain reads EPEVTQTPSHQVTQMGQEVILRCVPISNHLYFYWYRQILGQKVEFLVSFYNNEISEKSEIFDDQFSVERPDGSNFTLKIRSTKLEDSAMYFCASNGQGARNEQFFGPGTRLTVL.